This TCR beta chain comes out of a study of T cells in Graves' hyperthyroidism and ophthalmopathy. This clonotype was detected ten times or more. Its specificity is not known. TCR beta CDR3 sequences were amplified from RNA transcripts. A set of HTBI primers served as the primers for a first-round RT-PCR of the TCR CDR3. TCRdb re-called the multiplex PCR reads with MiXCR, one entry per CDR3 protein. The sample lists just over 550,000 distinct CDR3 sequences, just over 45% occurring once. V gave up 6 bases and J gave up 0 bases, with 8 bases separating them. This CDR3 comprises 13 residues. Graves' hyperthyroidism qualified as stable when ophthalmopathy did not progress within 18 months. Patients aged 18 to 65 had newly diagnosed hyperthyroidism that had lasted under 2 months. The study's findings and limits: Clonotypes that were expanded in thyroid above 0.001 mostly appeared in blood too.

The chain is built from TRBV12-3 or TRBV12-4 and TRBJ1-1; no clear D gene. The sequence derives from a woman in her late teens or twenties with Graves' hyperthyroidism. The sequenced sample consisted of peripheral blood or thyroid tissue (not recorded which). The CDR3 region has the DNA TGTGCCAGCAGCTCCAGAATGAACACTGAAGCTTTCTTT. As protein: CASSSRMNTEAFF.